These 8 T cell receptor beta chains were all obtained from the same sample, sequenced in a study of blood T cell repertoires in COVID-19. The repertoire was sequenced with immunoSEQ multiplex PCR; TCRdb's copy has only in-frame clones and lacks some. This table has under 140,000 clones, roughly 80% appearing once. The sequenced sample consisted of peripheral blood. Receptors originate from a woman between 55 and 75 years old with acute or convalescent COVID-19.

The genes are TRBV18 and TRBJ1-4, with 8 bases fitting TRBD1. This CDR3 contains 14 residues. CDR1 and CDR2 (germline): KGHSH, LQKENI. The ends lost 4 bases at V and 6 bases at J; junction bases unmatched: 4. This CDR3 reads CASSLRGLDEKLFF. CDR3 nucleotide sequence: TGTGCCAGCTCACTCAGGGGGCTCGATGAAAAACTGTTTTTT.

The rearrangement uses TRBV7-2 and TRBJ1-2; the D gene is possibly TRBD1 (5 bases). CDR3 size: 14 residues. Trimming removed 1 base from V and 8 bases from J, with 14 bases in between. Looked up from germline, CDR1 is SGHTA and CDR2 is FQGNSA. The CDR3 sequence is CASSLGQLGLGYTF. The CDR3 nucleotides read TGTGCCAGCAGCTTAGGACAGCTGGGGCTCGGCTACACCTTC.

CDR3 amino acids: CASSYRVGATYEQYF. For the CDR3, the DNA is TGTGCCAGCAGTTACAGGGTAGGGGCGACCTACGAGCAGTACTTC. This sequence joins TRBV6-5 and TRBJ2-7, with D possibly TRBD1 on 5 matching bases. The CDR3 has 15 amino acids. The germline V and J ends were trimmed by 2 bases and 2 bases, with 13 bases remaining between them. Germline-derived CDR1 and CDR2 are MNHEY and SVGAGI.

This rearrangement joins TRBV7-2 to TRBJ2-7; tentative D call: TRBD2 (5 bases). Germline values: CDR1 SGHTA, CDR2 FQGNSA. CDR3 length: 14 amino acids. V lost 5 bases and J 7 bases, leaving 18 bases between the germline ends. For the CDR3, the DNA is TGTGCCAGCAGCGGTTTCGTGACTACCCCAGAGCAGTACTTC. Its protein product is CASSGFVTTPEQYF.

This clone was found once. This chain links TRBV9 with TRBJ2-3, with 10 bases identical to TRBD2. This CDR3 is 15 amino acids long. Germline V gene sequence: CDR1 SGDLS, CDR2 YYNGEE. V was clipped by 2 bases and J by 9 bases; unmatched bases: 9. As DNA, the CDR3 is TGTGCCAGCAGCGTGGAAGCGGGGGGGTTGGGAACGCAGTATTTT. This encodes CASSVEAGGLGTQYF.

Only a few counts were recorded for this clone. The chain carries TRBV27 and TRBJ1-2; TRBD1 aligns across 7 bases. The CDR3 is 14 residues long. The germline V gene encodes CDR1 MNHEY and CDR2 SMNVEV (reference sequence). J lost 4 bases, V lost 2 bases, and 4 bases had no gene match. CDR3 coding DNA: TGTGCCAGCAGTTTAGGGGGACAGCCCTATGGCTACACCTTC. Translating it yields CASSLGGQPYGYTF.

The rearrangement links TRBV28 to TRBJ1-5; D remains ambiguous. The CDR3 consists of 17 residues. Trimming stripped 4 bases from V and 3 bases from J, with 19 bases between. Germline CDR1 MDHEN, CDR2 SYDVKM. The CDR3 nucleotides are TGTGCCAGCAGTTATGTTCTGGCGGGTCGGGACAATCAGCCCCAGCATTTT. It yields the protein CASSYVLAGRDNQPQHF.

The rearrangement uses TRBV7-2 and TRBJ2-7; D is perhaps TRBD2 (6 bases). Germline V gene data show CDR1 as SGHTA and CDR2 as FQGNSA. The CDR3 loop spans 12 amino acids. The V end was cut by 5 bases, the J end by 3 bases, with 8 bases between. The CDR3 DNA sequence: TGTGCCAGCAGCCGGCGGGGCTACGAGCAGTACTTC. Translation gives CASSRRGYEQYF.